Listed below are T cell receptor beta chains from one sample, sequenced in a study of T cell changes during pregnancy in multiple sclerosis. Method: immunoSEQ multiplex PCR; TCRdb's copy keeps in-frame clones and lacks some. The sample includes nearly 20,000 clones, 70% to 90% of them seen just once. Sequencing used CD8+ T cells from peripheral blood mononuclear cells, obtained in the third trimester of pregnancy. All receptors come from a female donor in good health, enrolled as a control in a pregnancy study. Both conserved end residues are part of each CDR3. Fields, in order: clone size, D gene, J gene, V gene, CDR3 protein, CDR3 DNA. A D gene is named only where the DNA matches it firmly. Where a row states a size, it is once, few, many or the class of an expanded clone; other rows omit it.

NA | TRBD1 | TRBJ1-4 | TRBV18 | CASSTLDRALTEKLFF | TGTGCCAGCTCAACATTGGACAGGGCCCTAACCGAAAAACTGTTTTTT
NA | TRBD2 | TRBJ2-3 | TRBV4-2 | CASSHPTSGASTDTQYF | TGTGCCAGCAGCCACCCTACTAGCGGGGCTAGCACAGATACGCAGTATTTT
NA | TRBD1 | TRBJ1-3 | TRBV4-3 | CASSQDGRGLGGNTIYF | TGCGCCAGCAGCCAAGATGGCAGGGGGCTAGGAGGAAACACCATATATTTT
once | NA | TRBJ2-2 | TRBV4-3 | CASSQGFQTGELFF | TGCGCCAGCAGCCAAGGGTTCCAGACCGGGGAGCTGTTTTTT
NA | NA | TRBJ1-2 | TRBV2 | CASSPSNPETGLLGYTF | TGTGCCAGCAGTCCGAGCAACCCGGAGACAGGTCTCCTTGGCTACACCTTC
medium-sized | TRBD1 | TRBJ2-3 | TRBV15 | CATSRAQTQGAKGDTQYF | TGTGCCACCAGCAGGGCCCAGACACAGGGGGCGAAAGGGGATACGCAGTATTTT
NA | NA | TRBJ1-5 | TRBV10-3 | CAISEWPGVVNQPQHF | TGTGCCATCAGTGAGTGGCCAGGGGTTGTGAATCAGCCCCAGCATTTT
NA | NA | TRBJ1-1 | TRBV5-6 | CASSLGESEAFF | TGTGCCAGCAGCTTAGGAGAATCGGAAGCTTTCTTT
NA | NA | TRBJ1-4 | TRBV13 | CASSLGGYATNEKLFF | TGTGCCAGCAGCTTAGGCGGGTATGCAACTAATGAAAAACTGTTTTTT
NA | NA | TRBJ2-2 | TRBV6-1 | CASPSNTGELFF | TGTGCCAGCCCCTCGAACACCGGGGAGCTGTTTTTT
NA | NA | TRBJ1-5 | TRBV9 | CASSLTGNSNQPQHF | TGTGCCAGCAGCCTAACCGGGAATAGCAATCAGCCCCAGCATTTT
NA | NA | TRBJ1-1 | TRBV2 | CASSEGWAFF | TGTGCCAGCAGTGAGGGCTGGGCTTTCTTT
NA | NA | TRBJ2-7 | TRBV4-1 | CASSPTSSDEQYF | TGCGCCAGCAGCCCGACTAGTTCCGACGAGCAGTACTTC
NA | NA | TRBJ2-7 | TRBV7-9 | CATNELDYEQYF | TGTGCCACCAATGAACTCGACTACGAGCAGTACTTC
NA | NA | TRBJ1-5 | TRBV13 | CASSFAGGQPQHF | TGTGCCAGCAGCTTCGCCGGGGGACAGCCCCAGCATTTT
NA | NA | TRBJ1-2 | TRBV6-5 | CASFAGTAWFGYTF | TGTGCCAGCTTCGCAGGCACGGCCTGGTTTGGCTACACCTTC
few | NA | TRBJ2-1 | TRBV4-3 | CASSQTREPYNEQFF | TGCGCCAGCAGCCAGACCCGGGAGCCCTACAATGAGCAGTTCTTC
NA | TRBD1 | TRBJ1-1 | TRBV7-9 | CASSLAGTGNTEAFF | TGTGCCAGCAGCTTAGCCGGGACAGGAAACACTGAAGCTTTCTTT
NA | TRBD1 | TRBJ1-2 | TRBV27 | CASSWKGTGDLYGYTF | TGTGCCAGCAGCTGGAAGGGGACAGGGGACCTCTATGGCTACACCTTC
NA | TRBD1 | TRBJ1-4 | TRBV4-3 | CASSPRTGRHEKLFF | TGCGCCAGCAGCCCAAGGACAGGGCGCCATGAAAAACTGTTTTTT
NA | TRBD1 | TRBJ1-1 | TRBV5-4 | CASSATGETEAFF | TGTGCCAGCAGCGCGACAGGGGAAACTGAAGCTTTCTTT
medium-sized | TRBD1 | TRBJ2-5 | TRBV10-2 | CASTGDGETQYF | TGCGCCAGTACAGGGGATGGGGAGACCCAGTACTTC
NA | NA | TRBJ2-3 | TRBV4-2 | CASSQDQRGTTDTQYF | TGTGCCAGCAGCCAAGATCAGAGGGGGACCACAGATACGCAGTATTTT
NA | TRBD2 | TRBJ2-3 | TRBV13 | CASSISGEAGDVDTQYF | TGTGCCAGCAGCATATCTGGAGAAGCGGGGGACGTGGACACGCAGTATTTT
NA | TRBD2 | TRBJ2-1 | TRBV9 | CASSALAGGDGNEQFF | TGTGCCAGCAGCGCCCTAGCGGGGGGGGATGGCAATGAGCAGTTCTTC
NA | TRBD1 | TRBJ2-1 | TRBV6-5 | CASSSGGRQFF | TGTGCCAGCAGCTCAGGGGGCCGGCAGTTCTTC
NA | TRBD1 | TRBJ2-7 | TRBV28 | CARPGQGPYEQYF | TGTGCCAGACCGGGACAGGGGCCCTACGAGCAGTACTTC
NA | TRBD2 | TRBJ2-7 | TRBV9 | CASSSGLGDEQYF | TGTGCCAGCAGCTCGGGACTAGGGGACGAGCAGTACTTC
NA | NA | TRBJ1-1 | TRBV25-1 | CASKGVEAFF | TGTGCCAGTAAGGGGGTTGAAGCTTTCTTT
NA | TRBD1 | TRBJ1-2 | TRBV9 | CASHGSDRGFRGYTF | TGTGCCAGCCACGGTTCGGACAGGGGTTTTAGGGGCTACACCTTC
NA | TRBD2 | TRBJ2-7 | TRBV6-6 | CASSIGTSYEQYF | TGTGCCAGCAGTATTGGGACTAGCTACGAGCAGTACTTC
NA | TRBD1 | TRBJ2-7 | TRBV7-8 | CASSLGQGAFEQYF | TGTGCCAGCAGCTTAGGACAGGGGGCTTTCGAGCAGTACTTC
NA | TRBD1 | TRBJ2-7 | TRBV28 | CASTRQGANEQYF | TGTGCCAGCACCCGGCAGGGGGCAAACGAGCAGTACTTC
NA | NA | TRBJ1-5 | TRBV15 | CATSRDQRSRKDQPQHF | TGTGCCACCAGCAGAGACCAGAGATCCAGGAAGGATCAGCCCCAGCATTTT
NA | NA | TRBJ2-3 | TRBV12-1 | CAEPERDSRTDTQYF | TGTGCCGAGCCGGAACGGGACTCGCGCACAGATACGCAGTATTTT
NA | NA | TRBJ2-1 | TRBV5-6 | CASSLVRYEQFF | TGTGCCAGCAGCTTGGTTCGGTATGAGCAGTTCTTC
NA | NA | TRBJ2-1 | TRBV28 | CASSLTLPNEQFF | TGTGCCAGCAGTTTAACTCTCCCCAATGAGCAGTTCTTC
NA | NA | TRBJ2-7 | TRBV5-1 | CASSLNSYEQYF | TGCGCCAGCAGCTTAAACAGCTACGAGCAGTACTTC
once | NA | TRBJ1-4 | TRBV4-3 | CASSQGAATNEKLFF | TGCGCCAGCAGCCAGGGGGCGGCAACTAATGAAAAACTGTTTTTT
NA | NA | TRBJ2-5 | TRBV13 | CASSSGRGKTQYF | TGTGCCAGCAGCTCAGGCAGGGGCAAGACCCAGTACTTC
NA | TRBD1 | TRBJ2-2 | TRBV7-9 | CASSSPGQGTGELFF | TGTGCCAGCAGCTCCCCGGGACAGGGGACCGGGGAGCTGTTTTTT
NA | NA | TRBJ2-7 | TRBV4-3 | CASSQVGTEQYF | TGCGCCAGCAGCCAAGTCGGGACAGAGCAGTACTTC
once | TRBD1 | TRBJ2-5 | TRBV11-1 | CASSVWGQGVAQYF | TGTGCCAGCAGCGTGTGGGGACAGGGGGTGGCCCAGTACTTC
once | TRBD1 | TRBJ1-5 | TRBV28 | CASSPGTGGRSQPQHF | TGTGCCAGCAGCCCCGGGACAGGTGGGCGAAGTCAGCCCCAGCATTTT
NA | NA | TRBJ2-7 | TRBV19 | CASSQREVDEQYF | TGTGCCAGTAGTCAGAGGGAGGTTGACGAGCAGTACTTC
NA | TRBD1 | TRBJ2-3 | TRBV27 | CASSLIRHRDRGSTDTQYF | TGTGCCAGCAGTTTAATTCGACACCGGGACAGGGGAAGCACAGATACGCAGTATTTT
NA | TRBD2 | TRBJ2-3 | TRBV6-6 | CASSRGLAGRTDTQYF | TGTGCCAGCAGTCGAGGACTAGCGGGGCGCACAGATACGCAGTATTTT
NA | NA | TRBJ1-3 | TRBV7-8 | CASSSPGLSSAGNTIYF | TGTGCCAGCAGCAGCCCGGGACTCTCGTCGGCTGGAAACACCATATATTTT
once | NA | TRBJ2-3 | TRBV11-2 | CASIPRESGTDTQYF | TGTGCCAGCATTCCCCGGGAGAGCGGCACAGATACGCAGTATTTT
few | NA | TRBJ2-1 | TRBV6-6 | CASIKGGEQFF | TGTGCCAGCATCAAAGGGGGTGAGCAGTTCTTC
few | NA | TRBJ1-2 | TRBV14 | CASSPGTLYGYTF | TGTGCCAGCAGCCCAGGGACTCTCTATGGCTACACCTTC
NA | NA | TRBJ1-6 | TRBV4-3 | CASSQDVGGNSPLHF | TGCGCCAGCAGCCAAGATGTGGGGGGTAATTCACCCCTCCACTTT
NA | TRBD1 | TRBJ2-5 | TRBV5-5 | CASSFDLGTEQETQYF | TGTGCCAGCAGCTTCGACCTCGGGACAGAGCAAGAGACCCAGTACTTC
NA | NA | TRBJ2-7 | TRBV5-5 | CASSLDRDYEQYF | TGTGCCAGCAGCTTGGACAGGGACTACGAGCAGTACTTC
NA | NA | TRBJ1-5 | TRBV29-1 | CSVETDTEEPQHF | TGCAGCGTTGAGACAGATACTGAGGAGCCCCAGCATTTT